The source of this T cell receptor (beta chain) is a study of technical replicates of blood from several donors. Profiled with immunoSEQ multiplex PCR; TCRdb holds only in-frame clones, not every one. The data contain 70,000 to 95,000 clones, roughly 94% of them singletons. V lost 7 bases, J lost 1 base, and 10 bases stayed unmatched. The length of the CDR3 is 15 residues. Germline CDR1 SGHRS, CDR2 YFSETQ. Sequencing was carried out using T cells isolated from PBMCs. This TCR came from a human donor in good health. The chain has TRBV5-1 and TRBJ1-2; 7 positions match TRBD1. The CDR3, as DNA: TGCGCCAGCTCACTGGGACAGACGATTAACTATGGCTACACCTTC. Translated, it gives CASSLGQTINYGYTF.